Shown below are 6 T cell receptor beta chains from a single sample sequenced in a study of blood T cell repertoires in COVID-19. Generated by immunoSEQ multiplex PCR, the TCRdb table keeps only in-frame clones and is missing some. The table includes about 210,000 clones, approximately 91% detected once. The specimen was peripheral blood. The receptors stem from a man aged 35 to 55 with acute or convalescent COVID-19.

This clone was counted once. J is TRBJ2-5 and V is TRBV5-1, with TRBD2 matching 9 bases. There are 16 residues in the CDR3. Germline CDR1 is SGHRS and CDR2 is YFSETQ. V was clipped by 0 bases and J by 5 bases; unmatched bases: 8. In DNA, the CDR3 is TGCGCCAGCAGCTTGGTGGCGGGGGGGCTCTGGGAGACCCAGTACTTC. Its translation: CASSLVAGGLWETQYF. Full variable domain (missing parts from reference TRBV5-1 and TRBJ2-5): KAGVTQTPRYLIKTRGQQVTLSCSPISGHRSVSWYQQTPGQGLQFLFEYFSETQRNKGNFPGRFSGRQFSNSRSEMNVSTLELGDSALYLCASSLVAGGLWETQYFGPGTRLLVL.

The chain recombines TRBV28 with TRBJ1-1, with TRBD1 matching over 8 bases. This CDR3 has 12 amino acids. J lost 9 bases, V lost 5 bases, and 5 bases had no gene match. CDR1 and CDR2 (germline): MDHEN, SYDVKM. CDR3: CASSPRQGKAFF. For the CDR3, the DNA is TGTGCCAGCAGTCCCCGACAGGGGAAAGCTTTCTTT.

The J gene is TRBJ2-3, the V gene TRBV3-1 (or the pseudogene TRBV3-2), with 13 bases matching TRBD2. This CDR3 comprises 17 residues. Unmatched junction bases numbered 6, after V lost 4 bases and J lost 2 bases. Germline CDR1 reads LGHDT; CDR2 reads YNNKEL (reference sequence). CDR3 region: CASSRLLAGGNTDTQYF. The CDR3 region has the DNA TGTGCCAGCAGCCGGCTACTAGCGGGGGGGAACACAGATACGCAGTATTTT.

This chain links TRBV7-2 with TRBJ2-5; 16 nucleotides align to TRBD2. V dropped 2 bases and J dropped 5; count of bases not matched to a gene: 5. There are 17 residues in the CDR3. The germline V gene encodes CDR1 SGHTA and CDR2 FQGNSA. The DNA of the CDR3 is TGTGCCAGCAGCTTAACCCAGGGACTAGCGGGGGGGGAGACCCAGTACTTC. Its protein is CASSLTQGLAGGETQYF.

The DNA for the CDR3 is TGTGCCAGTAACCAGGGCGGGGGCTATAGCAATCAGCCCCAGCATTTT. Translated: CASNQGGGYSNQPQHF. V is TRBV19 and J is TRBJ1-5; D is perhaps TRBD1 (6 bases). From germline, CDR1 is LNHDA and CDR2 SQIVND (reference sequence). Deletions cut 7 bases from V and 0 bases from J, with 16 bases between. The CDR3 consists of 16 residues.

This chain connects TRBV11-2 to TRBJ1-1; D gene ambiguous. V dropped 2 bases and J dropped 3 bases, with 10 bases sitting between them. This CDR3 has 14 amino acids. CDR1 and CDR2 from the germline V gene are SGHAT and FQNNGV. Here the CDR3 DNA reads TGTGCCAGCAGCTTATTCGAGAGGGACACTGAAGCTTTCTTT. It yields the protein CASSLFERDTEAFF. The full variable domain, with the rest looked up from reference TRBV11-2 and TRBJ1-1, is EAGVAQSPRYKIIEKRQSVAFWCNPISGHATLYWYQQILGQGPKLLIQFQNNGVVDDSQLPKDRFSAERLKGVDSTLKIQPAKLEDSAVYLCASSLFERDTEAFFGQGTRLTVV.